The source of this T cell receptor beta chain is a study of cytomegalovirus exposure and HLA in healthy donors. Study observations and caveats: The tendency of first-cohort TCR clusters to co-occur in the 120 validation repertoires was identified by a subsequent analysis.

Sequenced by immunoSEQ multiplex PCR; TCRdb stores in-frame clones only, minus some. The repertoire includes 130,000 to 150,000 clones, roughly four fifths of them detected once, and under 1.5% sits in the top ten. This clone showed up just once. Its antigen is not identified. CDR3 length: 14 amino acids. Germline lookup yields CDR1 SGDLS and CDR2 YYNGEE. Trimming took 0 bases from V and 7 from J, leaving 10 bases between them. The V and J genes are TRBV9 and TRBJ1-4, with D hard to call. The sequencing input was PBMCs. This sequence was found in a woman aged 25 to 39 in good health and CMV-seronegative. The CDR3 sequence: CASSVGHGVEKLFF. The CDR3 region has the DNA TGTGCCAGCAGCGTAGGGCACGGGGTTGAAAAACTGTTTTTT.